A single sample is the source of the 11 T cell receptor beta chains below, sequenced in a study of glioma-infiltrating T cells. Amplification of TCR alpha and beta CDR3 regions from RNA used iRepertoire nested multiplex PCR. TCRdb re-analysed the multiplex PCR reads in MiXCR, keeping a single row per CDR3 protein. Here the sample spans about 140,000 distinct CDR3 sequences, more than 35% being singletons. The sample was glioma tissue, nonneoplastic brain tissue, or PBMCs (not recorded which). The receptor set was obtained from a human donor with low-grade glioma or glioblastoma, undergoing nonglioma brain surgery, or in good health (not recorded which).

This clonotype occurred a few times. V and J are TRBV10-3 and TRBJ2-3; D not certain. Germline lookup yields CDR1 ENHRY and CDR2 SYGVKD. V was trimmed by 2 bases and J by 6 bases, leaving 6 bases between them. This CDR3 comprises 12 residues. The DNA for the CDR3 is TGTGCCATCAGTGAGGGTTGGGATACGCAGTATTTT. Translating gives CAISEGWDTQYF.

This clonotype was observed a few times. The V gene is TRBV7-9, the J gene TRBJ1-6, with TRBD1 matching over 7 bases. V lost 3 bases, J lost 0 bases, and 5 bases stayed unmatched. The length of the CDR3 is 17 residues. The germline V gene has CDR1 SEHNR and CDR2 FQNEAQ (reference sequence). CDR3 sequence: CASSFATGSSYNSPLHF. As DNA, the CDR3 is TGTGCCAGCAGCTTCGCGACAGGGAGCTCCTATAATTCACCCCTCCACTTT.

As for this clonotype: A much larger clone sits a single nucleotide away, making a read error possible. The rearrangement uses TRBV20-1 and TRBJ1-1; D might be TRBD1 (6 bases). V was cut by 4 bases and J by 1 base, with 13 bases left in between. The CDR3 is 14 residues long. Germline-derived CDR1 and CDR2 are DFQATT and SNEGSKA (reference sequence). DNA of the CDR3: TGCAGTGCTACAGATCACAGGGCGAACACTGAAGCTTTCTTT. This sequence encodes CSATDHRANTEAFF.

The chain is built from TRBV3-1 and TRBJ2-5, with 11 bases identical to TRBD2. The ends lost 0 bases at V and 0 bases at J; junction bases unmatched: 6. Per the germline V gene, CDR1 is LGHDT and CDR2 is YNNKEL (reference sequence). The CDR3 runs to 18 residues. CDR3 in DNA: TGTGCCAGCAGCCAAGATCTCCTAGCGGGAGGACACCAAGAGACCCAGTACTTC. Amino acid sequence: CASSQDLLAGGHQETQYF.

J is TRBJ2-7 and V is TRBV20-1; 7 bases are shared with TRBD2. V lost 4 bases, J lost 8 bases, and 11 bases stayed unmatched. In germline, CDR1 is DFQATT, CDR2 SNEGSKA (reference sequence). There are 13 residues in the CDR3. CDR3 sequence reads: CSATVPGGLKQYF. The CDR3 nucleotides are TGCAGTGCTACGGTTCCGGGAGGACTCAAGCAGTACTTC.

This chain uses TRBV27 with TRBJ2-1; possibly TRBD1 for D (7 bases). This CDR3 has 15 amino acids. Per the germline V gene, CDR1 is MNHEY and CDR2 is SMNVEV (reference sequence). Trimming stripped 6 bases from V and 8 bases from J, with 20 bases between. The CDR3 DNA is TGTGCCAGCAGATCTATACAGGGGAGGAACTATGAGCAGTTCTTC. Translating gives CASRSIQGRNYEQFF.

Remarks on this clonotype: A read error may produce the germline difference seen at one junction end. The V call is TRBV28, the J call TRBJ2-3, with 9 bases matching TRBD1. Germline loops: CDR1 MDHEN, CDR2 SYDVKM. The CDR3 runs to 18 residues. The CDR3 reads CASSQAYGTGPFTDTQYF. In nucleotides, the CDR3 is TGCGCCAGCAGCCAAGCCTACGGGACAGGGCCTTTCACAGATACGCAGTATTTT.

Concerning this clonotype: Possible read error: a much larger clone is one base away. V and J are TRBV7-2 and TRBJ2-5, with a weak D call TRBD2 (5 bases). The CDR3 sequence is 13 residues long. Germline values: CDR1 SGHTA, CDR2 FQGNSA. V lost 3 bases and J 5 bases, leaving 10 bases between the germline ends. The chain's CDR3 is CASSFTSPETQYF. The CDR3 DNA follows: TGTGCCAGCAGCTTCACTAGTCCCGAGACCCAGTACTTC.

This clonotype was seen just once. The J gene is TRBJ2-7, the V gene TRBV7-3; maybe TRBD1 (6 bases). V shed 5 bases and J shed 0 bases, with 20 bases lying between them. Germline V lookup: CDR1 SGHTA, CDR2 FQGTGA. The CDR3 has 17 residues. The CDR3 here is CASSIIFLRDNSYEQYF. The CDR3, as DNA: TGTGCCAGCAGCATAATCTTTCTCCGGGACAACTCCTACGAGCAGTACTTC.

This clonotype was observed a few times. V and J are TRBV3-1 and TRBJ2-5; D unresolved. V lost 0 bases and J 4 bases, leaving 3 bases between the germline ends. This CDR3 is 12 amino acids long. Germline V gene lookup returns CDR1 LGHDT and CDR2 YNNKEL (reference sequence). Here the CDR3 reads CASSQEGETQYF. CDR3 bases: TGTGCCAGCAGCCAAGAGGGAGAGACCCAGTACTTC.

This chain joins TRBV25-1 and TRBJ1-2; D not certain. Germline V lookup: CDR1 MGHDK, CDR2 SYGVNS. The CDR3 runs to 12 residues. V was clipped by 3 bases and J by 1 base, with 3 bases between them. This CDR3 reads CASSDHNYGYTF. CDR3 DNA sequence: TGTGCCAGCAGTGACCATAACTATGGCTACACCTTC.